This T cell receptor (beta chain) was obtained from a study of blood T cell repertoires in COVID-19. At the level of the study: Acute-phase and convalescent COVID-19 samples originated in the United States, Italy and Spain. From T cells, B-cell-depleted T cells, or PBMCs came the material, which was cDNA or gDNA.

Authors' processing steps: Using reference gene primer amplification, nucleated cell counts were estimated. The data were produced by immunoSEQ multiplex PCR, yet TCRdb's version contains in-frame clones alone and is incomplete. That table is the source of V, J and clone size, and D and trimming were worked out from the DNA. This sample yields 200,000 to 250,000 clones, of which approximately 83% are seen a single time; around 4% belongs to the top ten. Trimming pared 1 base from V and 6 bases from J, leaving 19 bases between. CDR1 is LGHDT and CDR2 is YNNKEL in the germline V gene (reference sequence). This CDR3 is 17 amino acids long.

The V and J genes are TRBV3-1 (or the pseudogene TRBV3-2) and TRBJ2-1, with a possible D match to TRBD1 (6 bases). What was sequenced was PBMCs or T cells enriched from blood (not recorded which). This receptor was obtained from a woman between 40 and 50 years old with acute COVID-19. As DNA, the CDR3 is TGTGCCAGCAGCCAAGCTGAGCGGACAGCTGCTCGCAATGAGCAGTTCTTC. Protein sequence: CASSQAERTAARNEQFF.